The 23 T cell receptor beta chains reported below all come from one sample, sequenced in a study. One entry per CDR3 protein, called by TCRdb with MiXCR from the RT-PCR reads. This sample has 650,000 to 800,000 distinct CDR3 sequences, with 11% to 15% found just once. Sequencing was done on a sample of memory CD4+ T cells from blood. The receptors were sampled from a female donor in good health, serving as a healthy control.

Only a few counts were recorded for this clonotype. The V and J genes are TRBV12-3 or TRBV12-4 and TRBJ2-7; TRBD2 agrees at 9 bases. The CDR3 sequence is 15 residues long. The V gene end was trimmed by 6 bases and the J gene end by 0 bases; junction bases not matched to a gene: 6. CDR3 sequence reads: CASSVSGRTSYEQYF. The CDR3 DNA follows: TGTGCCAGCAGCGTGAGCGGGAGGACCTCCTACGAGCAGTACTTC.

The chain carries TRBV7-9 and TRBJ1-1; D possibly corresponds to TRBD1 (5 bases). This CDR3 spans 16 amino acids. Between the trimmed V and J ends, which lost 6 bases and 0 bases, there was a span of 17 bases. Germline loops: CDR1 SEHNR, CDR2 FQNEAQ (reference sequence). The CDR3 sequence is CASRFKRGDMNTEAFF. CDR3 sequence (DNA): TGTGCCAGCAGATTTAAAAGAGGGGATATGAACACTGAAGCTTTCTTT.

Remarks on this clonotype: A much larger clone sits a single nucleotide away, making a read error possible. This likely comes from a read error, as the CDR3 has no conserved phenylalanine or tryptophan at its end. The V gene is TRBV28, the J gene TRBJ2-7; D gene unclear. Germline assignment: CDR1 MDHEN and CDR2 SYDVKM. V shed 7 bases and J shed 4 bases, with 17 bases lying between them. The CDR3 contains 14 residues. CDR3 in amino acids: CASKGTVEEYEQYL. CDR3 nucleotide sequence: TGTGCCAGCAAGGGAACGGTAGAGGAGTACGAGCAGTACCTC.

V is TRBV5-6 and J is TRBJ2-1; perhaps TRBD2 as D (6 bases). Trimming took off 0 bases at V and 2 bases at J, with 9 bases between the two ends. In germline, CDR1 is SGHDT, CDR2 YYEEEE. The CDR3 is made up of 15 amino acids. The CDR3 protein is CASSLGEAPYNEQFF. For the CDR3, the DNA is TGTGCCAGCAGCTTGGGGGAGGCTCCCTACAATGAGCAGTTCTTC.

This clonotype turned up a few times. This chain links TRBV7-3 with TRBJ2-2; D possibly corresponds to TRBD1 (6 bases). Trimming took off 2 bases at V and 7 bases at J, with 26 bases between the two ends. Looked up from germline, CDR1 is SGHTA and CDR2 is FQGTGA. The CDR3 totals 19 residues. The CDR3 DNA is TGTGCCAGCAGCTTATACCCCCCGTTTTTGGCGGAACAGGGCGGGGAGCTGTTTTTT. Its translation is CASSLYPPFLAEQGGELFF.

The CDR3 coding sequence is TGTGCCAGCAGCTTAGGATTGGGGAATGAGCAGTTCTTC. Residues: CASSLGLGNEQFF. The J gene is TRBJ2-1, the V gene TRBV7-2; D remains unclear. With 1 base removed from V and 7 bases from J, the gap between germline ends came to 8 bases. Germline CDR1 is SGHTA and CDR2 is FQGNSA. The CDR3 has 13 amino acids.

Only a few counts were recorded for this clonotype. The chain joins TRBV20-1 to TRBJ2-7; 11 bases align to TRBD2. This CDR3 has 15 amino acids. Losses at the gene ends were 5 bases for V and 4 bases for J; bases not matched to a gene: 10. The germline V gene has CDR1 DFQATT and CDR2 SNEGSKA (reference sequence). The CDR3 sequence: CSAPRPGLAAYEQYF. The DNA of the CDR3 is TGCAGTGCTCCCAGGCCGGGACTAGCGGCTTACGAGCAGTACTTC.

This clonotype was observed a handful of times. The chain links TRBV14 to TRBJ2-3; unclear D gene. Germline V CDR1 and CDR2: SGHDN, FVKESK. The CDR3 length is 17 residues. V was pared by 4 bases and J by 2 bases, with 19 bases between. CDR3 nucleotides: TGTGCCAGCAGCCCCGGACGGGTCTACCAACACACAGATACGCAGTATTTT. This codes for CASSPGRVYQHTDTQYF.

The rearrangement links TRBV20-1 to TRBJ1-1; possible D gene TRBD1, 6 bases. The length of the CDR3 is 13 residues. Trimming cost V 3 bases and J 4 bases, with 12 bases left between them. CDR1 is DFQATT and CDR2 is SNEGSKA in the germline V gene (reference sequence). This CDR3 reads CSARGDTLTEAFF. Here the CDR3 DNA reads TGCAGTGCTAGGGGGGACACACTCACTGAAGCTTTCTTT.

This clonotype was seen a handful of times. This rearrangement joins TRBV30 to TRBJ1-5; no clear D gene. The CDR3 consists of 15 residues. The V end was cut by 4 bases, the J end by 5 bases, with 18 bases between. CDR1 and CDR2 (germline): GTSNPN, SVGIG (reference sequence). CDR3 bases: TGTGCCTGGAAAAGGGAAGGGTCATTTGATCAGCCCCAGCATTTT. Protein product: CAWKREGSFDQPQHF.

The V call is TRBV7-3, the J call TRBJ1-6; D unclear. V was clipped by 1 base and J by 7 bases, with 11 bases between them. Germline CDR1 reads SGHTA; CDR2 reads FQGTGA. The CDR3 has 15 residues. The DNA for the CDR3 is TGTGCCAGCAGCTTAAATCCAGGACCAAATTCACCCCTCCACTTT. This translates into CASSLNPGPNSPLHF. Using reference TRBV7-3 and TRBJ1-6 for the parts outside the CDR3, the full variable domain is GAGVSQTPSNKVTEKGKYVELRCDPISGHTALYWYRQSLGQGPEFLIYFQGTGAADDSGLPNDRFFAVRPEGSVSTLKIQRTERGDSAVYLCASSLNPGPNSPLHFGNGTRLTVT.

V gene TRBV15 combines with J gene TRBJ2-7, with TRBD1 matching over 7 bases. Germline CDR1 is LNHNV and CDR2 is YYDKDF (reference sequence). The CDR3 is 14 residues long. Unmatched junction bases numbered 16, after V lost 5 bases and J lost 12 bases. CDR3 nucleotides: TGTGCCACCAGCGCACCGGGACAGCTCGGTCCCCCGTACTTC. Protein product: CATSAPGQLGPPYF.

Only a few counts were recorded for this clonotype. The rearrangement joins TRBV25-1 to TRBJ2-5; D is ambiguous. Germline V gives CDR1 MGHDK, CDR2 SYGVNS. V was clipped by 0 bases and J by 2 bases, with 10 bases between them. CDR3 length: 15 residues. CDR3 sequence: CASSEYGGRQETQYF. The CDR3 nucleotides read TGTGCCAGCAGTGAATACGGTGGCAGGCAAGAGACCCAGTACTTC.

In this sample, this clonotype turned up many times. The CDR3 coding sequence is TGCAGTGCCCCGGGACGGCCTACCTCCTACGAGCAGTACTTC. Its protein product is CSAPGRPTSYEQYF. The V gene is TRBV20-1, the J gene TRBJ2-7; D is possibly TRBD1 or TRBD2 (5 bases each). V lost 6 bases and J lost 0, with 15 bases in between. This CDR3 comprises 14 residues. Germline-derived CDR1 and CDR2 are DFQATT and SNEGSKA (reference sequence).

This clonotype was recorded at least ten times. The chain links TRBV5-1 to TRBJ1-3; the match to TRBD1 covers 8 bases. V lost 4 bases to trimming and J lost 0 bases; unmatched junction nucleotides: 9. The CDR3 is made up of 17 amino acids. The germline gives CDR1 SGHRS, CDR2 YFSETQ. The CDR3 spells CASSLTGDASSGNTIYF. CDR3 DNA: TGCGCCAGCAGCCTGACAGGGGACGCGAGCTCTGGAAACACCATATATTTT. Full variable domain (rest looked up from reference TRBV5-1 and TRBJ1-3): KAGVTQTPRYLIKTRGQQVTLSCSPISGHRSVSWYQQTPGQGLQFLFEYFSETQRNKGNFPGRFSGRQFSNSRSEMNVSTLELGDSALYLCASSLTGDASSGNTIYFGEGSWLTVV.

In this sample, this clonotype turned up many times. This chain links TRBV5-1 with TRBJ2-1; 10 bases line up with TRBD2. The length of the CDR3 is 19 residues. The V gene end was trimmed by 1 base and the J gene end by 2 bases; junction bases not matched to a gene: 12. CDR1 SGHRS and CDR2 YFSETQ come from the germline V gene. The CDR3 sequence is CASSLSGTSVSQPYNEQFF. The CDR3 DNA reads as TGCGCCAGCAGCTTGTCCGGGACTAGCGTCTCACAGCCCTACAATGAGCAGTTCTTC.

This clonotype appeared many times. This chain joins TRBV29-1 and TRBJ2-7; 7 bases agree with TRBD1. Trimming at V came to 6 bases and at J to 7 bases, leaving 15 bases not matched to a gene. The germline V gene encodes CDR1 SQVTM and CDR2 ANQGSEA. The length of the CDR3 is 14 residues. The CDR3 nucleotides read TGCAGCGTGGAGACAGGGCTACCTCCTAGTGAGCAGTACTTC. This codes for CSVETGLPPSEQYF.

Only a few counts were recorded for this clonotype. This sequence joins TRBV2 and TRBJ2-5; 10 nucleotides agree with TRBD1. The CDR3 covers 14 residues. CDR1 SNHLY and CDR2 FYNNEI come from the germline V gene. V lost 3 bases to trimming and J lost 4 bases; unmatched junction nucleotides: 2. CDR3 coding DNA: TGTGCCAGCAGTGAGGACAGGGGGGGAGAGACCCAGTACTTC. Residues: CASSEDRGGETQYF.

This clonotype came up many times. The V gene is TRBV27, the J gene TRBJ1-6; the D is unclear. CDR3 length: 15 amino acids. Trimming left V 3 bases short and J 2 bases short, with 8 bases between. Germline CDR1 reads MNHEY; CDR2 reads SMNVEV (reference sequence). Here the CDR3 reads CASSFEGPYNSPLHF. The CDR3 DNA follows: TGTGCCAGCAGTTTTGAAGGCCCCTATAATTCACCCCTCCACTTT.

In this sample, this clonotype turned up a few times. The genes are TRBV7-6 and TRBJ2-7; 15 nucleotides align to TRBD2. Trimming at V came to 2 bases and at J to 7 bases, leaving 12 bases not matched to a gene. There are 18 residues in the CDR3. Per germline, CDR1 SGHVS and CDR2 FNYEAQ. CDR3 bases: TGTGCCAGCAGCTTACAGCCCCGGACTAGCGGGGGGGCGGGGGAGCAGTACTTC. Amino acid sequence: CASSLQPRTSGGAGEQYF. The full variable domain, with the rest looked up from reference TRBV7-6 and TRBJ2-7, is GAGVSQSPRYKVTKRGQDVALRCDPISGHVSLYWYRQALGQGPEFLTYFNYEAQQDKSGLPNDRFSAERPEGSISTLTIQRTEQRDSAMYRCASSLQPRTSGGAGEQYFGPGTRLTVT.

The CDR3 DNA reads TGTGCCAGCAGGGGTCAGCTCACGCAGTATTTT. The encoded protein is CASRGQLTQYF. This chain connects TRBV11-2 to TRBJ2-3, with unresolved D. The germline V and J ends were trimmed by 6 bases and 9 bases, with 10 bases remaining between them. Germline assignment: CDR1 SGHAT and CDR2 FQNNGV. This CDR3 is 11 amino acids long.

This chain joins TRBV7-9 and TRBJ2-7; 9 bases match TRBD2. The CDR3 totals 15 residues. The germline gives CDR1 SEHNR, CDR2 FQNEAQ (reference sequence). Trimming at V came to 2 bases and at J to 2 bases, leaving 4 bases not matched to a gene. CDR3 sequence reads: CASSLTSGYTYEQYF. The DNA of the CDR3 is TGTGCCAGCAGCTTAACTAGCGGGTATACCTACGAGCAGTACTTC.

This clonotype was counted a few times. The chain carries TRBV3-1 and TRBJ2-5, with a weak D call TRBD2 (5 bases). The germline V and J ends were trimmed by 2 bases and 2 bases, with 12 bases remaining between them. The CDR3 spans 15 residues. Germline CDR1 and CDR2: LGHDT and YNNKEL (reference sequence). The chain's CDR3 is CASSQPGLTQETQYF. CDR3 nucleotides: TGTGCCAGCAGCCAACCTGGACTGACACAAGAGACCCAGTACTTC.